This T cell receptor beta chain was sequenced during a study of T-cell memory formation after mild COVID-19. Overall study context: TCR clusters mostly belonged to single donors.

V was cut by 1 base and J by 4 bases, with 10 bases left in between. Germline V CDR1 and CDR2: SEHNR, FQNEAQ (reference sequence). The CDR3 extends over 15 amino acids. General study results and limits: In pre-infection memory, a portion of responding clones appeared, which suggested that cross-reactive memory joined. For contracting clones, CD4+ ones sat mainly in CM and EM, CD8+ in EMRA. Second-wave clones peaking on day 37 lacked confirmed SARS-CoV-2 specificity.

TCRdb re-analysed the 5' RACE reads in MiXCR, keeping a single row per CDR3 protein. The sample contains some 88,000 distinct CDR3 sequences, around 27% of which appear only once. Notes on this clonotype: Its cognate antigen is unknown.

The chain is built from TRBV7-9 and TRBJ1-4, with D uncertain. The sequence came from a man between 18 and 29 years old who had mild COVID-19 (a few samples of this study predate the infection). Cell type and time point are not known. The sample consisted of PBMCs or a T cell subset sorted from them (not recorded which). The chain's CDR3 is CASSLVGRNNEKLFF. CDR3 in DNA: TGTGCCAGCAGCTTAGTCGGCAGAAATAATGAAAAACTGTTTTTT.